This T cell receptor (beta chain) comes out of a study of cytomegalovirus exposure and HLA in healthy donors. General observations from the study: HLA alleles were associated with roughly 15,000 TCR beta sequences in a later analysis at 0.05 false discovery rate.

Germline CDR1 reads SGHRS; CDR2 reads YFSETQ. The V segment lost 4 bases and the J segment 4 bases; nucleotides outside the gene matches: 3. The CDR3 spans 14 residues. PCR primers comprised 60 Vbeta and 13 Jbeta primers. Here immunoSEQ multiplex PCR was the method, and the copy in TCRdb shows in-frame clones only, minus some. The data hold about 98,000 clones, with over 60% observed a single time. Turning to this clone: Its target is unknown. The sample contains more than one DNA sequence encoding this CDR3.

The TCR comes from a man aged 60 to 69 in good health and CMV-seropositive. Material for sequencing was PBMCs. The chain combines TRBV5-1 with TRBJ2-3; TRBD1 aligns across 10 bases. In DNA form, the CDR3 reads TGCGCCAGCAGCCGGGACAGGGGTGCAGATACGCAGTATTTT. It yields the protein CASSRDRGADTQYF. The variable domain in full, completed from reference TRBV5-1 and TRBJ2-3, reads KAGVTQTPRYLIKTRGQQVTLSCSPISGHRSVSWYQQTPGQGLQFLFEYFSETQRNKGNFPGRFSGRQFSNSRSEMNVSTLELGDSALYLCASSRDRGADTQYFGPGTRLTVL.